This TCR beta chain is drawn from a study of identical twins. TCRdb analysed the 5' RACE reads with MiXCR anew, one entry per CDR3 protein. The sample consists of 200,000 to 250,000 distinct CDR3 sequences, about 6.7% of them appearing once. V lost 6 bases to trimming and J lost 6 bases, with 15 bases between them. CDR3 size: 14 residues. From germline, CDR1 is WSHSY and CDR2 SAAADI. This clonotype has just a few counts. These sequences were also reported in another study, on T cells expressing NK-cell markers. This second report adds: Among eight sequenced donors, seven carried HCMV seropositivity while one was seronegative. Within several experiments, an anti-gamma-delta TCR antibody kept the sorting limited to alpha-beta TCR T cells.

This TCR derives from a woman aged 18-29 years in good health. The chain links TRBV10-2 to TRBJ2-1; D might be TRBD1 (5 bases). What was sequenced was CD8+ T cells sorted from blood. CDR3 sequence reads: CASSTRVGSNEQFF. Here the CDR3 DNA reads TGCGCCAGCAGCACCAGGGTAGGAAGCAATGAGCAGTTCTTC.